The T cell receptor (beta chain) under discussion was sequenced for a study of blood T cell repertoires in COVID-19. The overall study: COVID-19 samples collected from the United States, Italy and Spain covered acute and convalescent phases.

Recruitment covered about two dozen US areas and drew participants whose ages spanned 18 to 89 years. The CDR3 covers 15 residues. With V trimmed by 5 bases and J by 4 bases, 7 bases remained unmatched. The germline gives CDR1 SNHLY, CDR2 FYNNEI. This table comes from immunoSEQ multiplex PCR, and its TCRdb copy is limited to in-frame clones, with some not included. The data hold under 300,000 clones, with more than 75% observed a single time. This chain links TRBV2 with TRBJ2-3; 9 bases match TRBD2. Sequencing input: PBMCs or T cells enriched from blood (not recorded which). The sequence came from a woman between 50 and 59 years old who had recovered from COVID-19. The CDR3 DNA reads TGTGCCAGCAGTCCCATAGCGGGAGCCGCAGATACGCAGTATTTT. Amino acid sequence: CASSPIAGAADTQYF.